This entry lists 14 T cell receptor beta chains sequenced from one sample in a study of shared clonotypes between healthy human individuals. Assay: immunoSEQ multiplex PCR; the TCRdb copy retains only in-frame clones and omits some. The sample consists of millions of clones, approximately 92% of them appearing once. The sequencing sample was made of naive CD4+ T cells sorted from blood. Subset: CD45RA+ positively selected. These receptor sequences come from a man aged 18 to 30 in good health.

The chain has TRBV10-1 and TRBJ1-2, with 9 bases aligning to TRBD1. With 9 bases clipped from V and 2 bases from J, the junction kept 19 bases outside the gene matches. The length of the CDR3 is 18 residues. Germline CDR1 and CDR2: WNHNN and SYGVQD (reference sequence). CDR3 DNA: TGCGCCAGTAAAACAACCCGGGACAGGGAACCCACAAACTATGGCTACACCTTC. Translating it yields CASKTTRDREPTNYGYTF.

Only one count was recorded for this clone. This chain uses TRBV18 with TRBJ1-4, with D possibly matching TRBD1 (5 bases). This CDR3 is built from 15 residues. Trimming left V 5 bases short and J 7 bases short, with 17 bases between. Germline lookup yields CDR1 KGHSH and CDR2 LQKENI. The CDR3 bases are TGTGCCAGCTCAGCGGGGGACGGTCGGCGTGAAAAACTGTTTTTT. Translating it yields CASSAGDGRREKLFF. Complete variable domain (other parts from reference TRBV18 and TRBJ1-4): NAGVMQNPRHLVRRRGQEARLRCSPMKGHSHVYWYRQLPEEGLKFMVYLQKENIIDESGMPKERFSAEFPKEGPSILRIQQVVRGDSAAYFCASSAGDGRREKLFFGSGTQLSVL.

The J gene is TRBJ2-5, the V gene TRBV6-1; tentatively, D is TRBD1 (6 bases). V was pared by 2 bases and J by 4 bases, with 20 bases between. Germline assignment: CDR1 MNHNS and CDR2 SASEGT. CDR3 length equals 17 residues. The CDR3, as DNA: TGTGCCAGCAGTGAATCGAGATGGCTACAGGGTGGAGAGACCCAGTACTTC. Encoded protein: CASSESRWLQGGETQYF.

Note on this clone: The same CDR3 is also encoded by other DNA sequences in this sample. DNA of the CDR3: TGTGCCAGCAGCTTAGCAGGAGGGGTGAGCACTGAAGCTTTCTTT. Translation: CASSLAGGVSTEAFF. The chain links TRBV7-9 to TRBJ1-1; maybe TRBD1 (5 bases). The CDR3 is 15 residues long. Between the trimmed V and J ends, which lost 0 bases and 4 bases, there was a span of 12 bases. The germline V gene encodes CDR1 SEHNR and CDR2 FQNEAQ (reference sequence).

This chain joins TRBV4-1 and TRBJ1-4, with no clear D. CDR1 and CDR2 (germline): MGHRA, YSYEKL. Trimming pared 3 bases from V and 5 bases from J, leaving 10 bases between. This CDR3 region has 14 residues. This CDR3 reads CASSHQPSNEKLFF. The CDR3 coding sequence is TGCGCCAGCAGCCACCAGCCAAGCAATGAAAAACTGTTTTTT.

The CDR3 sequence: CASSSVTIQEAFF. CDR3 DNA sequence: TGTGCCAGCAGTTCCGTCACGATTCAGGAAGCTTTCTTT. This sequence joins TRBV6-5 and TRBJ1-1; unclear D gene. This CDR3 is 13 amino acids long. Trimming left V 4 bases short and J 8 bases short, with 14 bases between. Per the germline V gene, CDR1 is MNHEY and CDR2 is SVGAGI.

This rearrangement joins TRBV19 to TRBJ2-3; no reliable D call. The CDR3 length is 16 residues. The germline V and J ends were trimmed by 3 bases and 0 bases, with 13 bases remaining between them. Per germline, CDR1 LNHDA and CDR2 SQIVND (reference sequence). CDR3 region: CASSMVATTSTDTQYF. CDR3 sequence (DNA): TGTGCCAGTAGTATGGTGGCTACCACTAGCACAGATACGCAGTATTTT.

As regards this clone: Other DNA sequences of this sample code for an identical CDR3. The genes are TRBV6-6 and TRBJ2-1; 11 positions match TRBD2. The germline CDR1 and CDR2 sequences are MNHNY and SVGAGI (reference sequence). This CDR3 has 15 amino acids. V shed 5 bases and J 5 bases; nucleotides not matched to a gene: 5. CDR3 amino acids: CASSPGLAGNNEQFF. As DNA, the CDR3 is TGTGCCAGCAGTCCCGGACTAGCGGGCAACAATGAGCAGTTCTTC.

The rearrangement joins TRBV7-3 to TRBJ1-4; TRBD1 is a possible D gene (5 bases). CDR3 length: 17 amino acids. V was cut by 4 bases and J by 8 bases, with 23 bases left in between. Germline V CDR1 and CDR2: SGHTA, FQGTGA. The CDR3 DNA reads as TGTGCCAGCAGCTCCTGGGTAGGAGGGGCGGCGGGGGAAAAACTGTTTTTT. This encodes CASSSWVGGAAGEKLFF. The complete variable domain, with remaining parts taken from reference TRBV7-3 and TRBJ1-4, reads GAGVSQTPSNKVTEKGKYVELRCDPISGHTALYWYRQSLGQGPEFLIYFQGTGAADDSGLPNDRFFAVRPEGSVSTLKIQRTERGDSAVYLCASSSWVGGAAGEKLFFGSGTQLSVL.

This chain joins TRBV6-1 and TRBJ2-5; D is perhaps TRBD2 (7 bases). The CDR3 loop spans 12 amino acids. Trimming left V 6 bases short and J 4 bases short, with 9 bases between. The germline V gene has CDR1 MNHNS and CDR2 SASEGT. The CDR3 protein is CASRRGRETQYF. The CDR3 DNA follows: TGTGCCAGCAGGCGGGGGCGAGAGACCCAGTACTTC.

This chain connects TRBV7-2 to TRBJ2-7; D unclear. Between the trimmed V and J ends, which lost 2 bases and 6 bases, there was a span of 11 bases. This CDR3 is 13 amino acids long. CDR1 and CDR2 (germline): SGHTA, FQGNSA. The CDR3 region has the DNA TGTGCCAGCAGCTTAAGTACGGTTACCGAGCAGTACTTC. Its protein is CASSLSTVTEQYF.

V gene TRBV7-2 combines with J gene TRBJ2-7, with D hard to call. Trimming left V 6 bases short and J 0 bases short, with 15 bases between. Germline CDR1 is SGHTA and CDR2 is FQGNSA. This CDR3 is built from 15 residues. The CDR3 DNA is TGTGCCAGCAGAGTCGACACGATCGGCTCCTACGAGCAGTACTTC. Translating it yields CASRVDTIGSYEQYF.

V and J are TRBV6-5 and TRBJ2-7; 7 nucleotides line up with TRBD2. With 10 bases clipped from V and 0 bases from J, the junction kept 9 bases outside the gene matches. The CDR3 runs to 14 residues. The V gene's germline CDR1 is MNHEY and CDR2 SVGAGI. This CDR3 reads CATSLADNSYEQYF. The CDR3 DNA sequence: TGTGCCACGAGTCTAGCGGATAACTCCTACGAGCAGTACTTC.

The chain links TRBV4-3 to TRBJ2-7, with D perhaps given as TRBD1 or TRBD2 (5 bases each). The ends were cut back, 7 bases at V and 0 bases at J, with 19 bases in the middle. Germline values: CDR1 LGHNA, CDR2 YSLEER. This CDR3 spans 16 amino acids. The CDR3 bases are TGCGCCAGCAACTGCGAGGGGTACTATTACTCCTACGAGCAGTACTTC. It specifies CASNCEGYYYSYEQYF.